This is a list of T cell receptor beta chains from one sample in a study of CD8 T cells in ankylosing spondylitis. Each CDR3 protein is one row after TCRdb ran MiXCR on the 5' RACE reads. The sample records about 310,000 distinct CDR3 sequences, less than 25% being singletons. Source material: blood, either unsorted or a sorted T cell fraction (not recorded which). All receptors come from a female donor with ankylosing spondylitis or in good health (not recorded which). Each CDR3 is given with its conserved first and last residue.

v_call: TRBV4-3; cdr3_aa: CASSQRAGGQETQYF
v_call: TRBV12-3/TRBV12-4; cdr3_aa: CASSLVRGQGETQYF
v_call: TRBV29-1; cdr3_aa: CSVERPVNTEAFF
v_call: TRBV7-2; cdr3_aa: CASSPTSGLDTQYF
v_call: TRBV20-1; cdr3_aa: CSATRGQGRYGYTF
v_call: TRBV19; cdr3_aa: CASSIGLAGGEDTQYF
v_call: TRBV3-1; cdr3_aa: CASSQASGRGRAFF
v_call: TRBV12-3/TRBV12-4; cdr3_aa: CASSYFQGSRSYGYTF
v_call: TRBV9; cdr3_aa: CASSPKVGGIEQFF
v_call: TRBV6-1; cdr3_aa: CASSITGTSTDTQYF
v_call: TRBV7-7; cdr3_aa: CASSSWGHYGYTF
v_call: TRBV4-2; cdr3_aa: CASSQVLAKVGELFF
v_call: TRBV4-3; cdr3_aa: CASSQDRVNQPQHF
v_call: TRBV5-4; cdr3_aa: CASSLEASREQFF
v_call: TRBV20-1; cdr3_aa: CSASPYEQYF
v_call: TRBV12-3/TRBV12-4; cdr3_aa: CASSAGTSRRAKNIQYF
v_call: TRBV30; cdr3_aa: CAWSPGAYGYTF
v_call: TRBV29-1; cdr3_aa: CSVEFGPGLEGYTF
v_call: TRBV20-1; cdr3_aa: CSAPPGTSGTDTQYF
v_call: TRBV29-1; cdr3_aa: CSVEEGGNTEAFF
v_call: TRBV5-1; cdr3_aa: CASSLAQPHSGNTIYF
v_call: TRBV7-3; cdr3_aa: CASSSTPTSGRGPGELFF
v_call: TRBV20-1; cdr3_aa: CSARDDQETQYF
v_call: TRBV5-6; cdr3_aa: CASTNRPLYEQYF
v_call: TRBV7-6; cdr3_aa: CASSLVSGNTEAFF
v_call: TRBV5-6; cdr3_aa: CASSLSSGSRDEQFF
v_call: TRBV12-3/TRBV12-4; cdr3_aa: CASSLSVAKNIQYF
v_call: TRBV9; cdr3_aa: CAGRTSGPSALPLNTGELFF
v_call: TRBV7-2; cdr3_aa: CASSSAGLAIDTQYF
v_call: TRBV12-3/TRBV12-4; cdr3_aa: CASSPFSGSTDTQYF
v_call: TRBV7-2; cdr3_aa: CASSESRNTIYF
v_call: TRBV10-3; cdr3_aa: CAISEPGGAAFF
v_call: TRBV28; cdr3_aa: CASSLPRSAGTGELFF
v_call: TRBV5-1; cdr3_aa: CASSSLGPGANVLTF
v_call: TRBV20-1; cdr3_aa: CSVLNRGISEQFF
v_call: TRBV29-1; cdr3_aa: CSVRASGRAGEQYF
v_call: TRBV28; cdr3_aa: CASGSYGYTF
v_call: TRBV7-2; cdr3_aa: CASSRGQRLSYEQYF
v_call: TRBV7-7; cdr3_aa: CASSADRDSPQHF
v_call: TRBV7-9; cdr3_aa: CASSSPGSRGETQYF
v_call: TRBV4-3; cdr3_aa: CASSQDPGRHEQFF
v_call: TRBV24-1; cdr3_aa: CATSGQSTDTQYF
v_call: TRBV10-3; cdr3_aa: CATRKVVYTHEQFF
v_call: TRBV5-1; cdr3_aa: CASSSTLNTGELFF
v_call: TRBV4-2; cdr3_aa: CASSQTRGTGGGDEQFF
v_call: TRBV13; cdr3_aa: CASSRRGGTEAFF
v_call: TRBV19; cdr3_aa: CASIGRGNQPQHF
v_call: TRBV29-1; cdr3_aa: CSVDADRATYNEQFF
v_call: TRBV27; cdr3_aa: CASSLSRVPSEQYF
v_call: TRBV10-3; cdr3_aa: CATRPSGTDTQYF
v_call: TRBV7-6; cdr3_aa: CASSLAGRGRTDTQYF
v_call: TRBV10-3; cdr3_aa: CAISEYFSPGRRNTIYF
v_call: TRBV5-4; cdr3_aa: CASSLRDRVINEQFF
v_call: TRBV4-3; cdr3_aa: CASSQVGSGKQNEQYF